These 14 T cell receptor beta chains originate from one sample sequenced in a study of CD8+ T cells in alopecia areata. The treatment here: oral pan-JAK inhibitor, 5-10 mg twice daily. Extraction and reverse transcription of RNA yielded cDNA as the sequencing template. Measured with immunoSEQ multiplex PCR; TCRdb has only the in-frame clones, and not every one. The sample has fewer than 250,000 clones; around 43% are singletons. The source material was CD4+ T cells sorted from blood, sampled at approximately week 36, from a patient treated with tofacitinib. These receptors were taken from a human donor with alopecia areata.

This clone was recorded many times. The chain links TRBV5-1 to TRBJ2-1; D gene ambiguous. V was cut by 2 bases and J by 12 bases, with 9 bases left in between. Germline V CDR1 and CDR2: SGHRS, YFSETQ. The CDR3 loop spans 11 amino acids. The CDR3 region is CASSFSGRQFF. CDR3 bases: TGCGCCAGCAGCTTTAGTGGTAGGCAGTTCTTC.

This chain uses TRBV18 with TRBJ2-5, with a possible D match to TRBD2 (5 bases). V was trimmed by 1 base and J by 1 base, leaving 10 bases between them. Germline V gives CDR1 KGHSH, CDR2 LQKENI. The CDR3 is made up of 15 amino acids. CDR3 sequence: CASSPRSGLQETQYF. CDR3 in DNA: TGTGCCAGCTCACCACGATCCGGACTCCAAGAGACCCAGTACTTC.

V gene TRBV4-2 combines with J gene TRBJ2-1, with D hard to call. Trimming cost V 0 bases and J 0 bases, with 6 bases left between them. CDR1 is LGHNA and CDR2 is YNFKEQ in the germline V gene. This CDR3 has 15 residues. CDR3 region: CASSQESSSYNEQFF. For the CDR3, the DNA is TGTGCCAGCAGCCAAGAGAGTAGCTCCTACAATGAGCAGTTCTTC.

The gene calls are TRBV5-1 and TRBJ2-5, with D uncertain. The V gene lost 0 bases and the J gene lost 5 bases, with 5 bases spanning the gap. The CDR3 totals 12 residues. Germline values: CDR1 SGHRS, CDR2 YFSETQ. The CDR3 protein is CASSLDGETQYF. The CDR3 nucleotides read TGCGCCAGCAGCTTGGATGGTGAGACCCAGTACTTC.

The chain carries TRBV2 and TRBJ2-5, with TRBD1 as a possible D gene (6 bases). With 7 bases removed from V and 3 bases from J, the gap between germline ends came to 9 bases. This CDR3 is built from 12 residues. Germline-derived CDR1 and CDR2 are SNHLY and FYNNEI. Written as DNA, the CDR3 is TGTGCCAGCAAACAGGGTGAAGAGACCCAGTACTTC. Translation gives CASKQGEETQYF.

Here the CDR3 DNA reads TGTGCCAGCAGTGAATGGGGACAGGGAATAGCCAAAAACATTCAGTACTTC. Its protein product is CASSEWGQGIAKNIQYF. The chain has TRBV25-1 and TRBJ2-4; 9 nucleotides match TRBD1. From germline, CDR1 is MGHDK and CDR2 SYGVNS. Germline trimming cut 1 base from V and 0 bases from J; bases unmatched to any gene: 4. This CDR3 has 17 residues.

In this sample, this clone turned up once. The chain employs TRBV7-2 and TRBJ1-1; unclear D gene. Germline CDR1 is SGHTA and CDR2 is FQGNSA. The ends were cut back, 5 bases at V and 8 bases at J, with 15 bases in the middle. CDR3 length: 13 residues. CDR3 loop: CASSPRLGREAFF. CDR3 nucleotides: TGTGCCAGCAGCCCCCGTTTGGGCAGAGAAGCTTTCTTT.

This clone was recorded a few times. The J gene is TRBJ2-2, the V gene TRBV5-5; D gene uncertain. Germline loops: CDR1 SGHKS, CDR2 YYEKEE (reference sequence). Trimming stripped 1 base from V and 3 bases from J, with 7 bases between. CDR3 length: 14 amino acids. The CDR3 region is CASSLIGYTGELFF. For the CDR3, the DNA is TGTGCCAGCAGCTTGATTGGTTACACCGGGGAGCTGTTTTTT.

The chain uses TRBV7-2 and TRBJ2-3, with 12 bases identical to TRBD2. This CDR3 region has 15 residues. CDR1 SGHTA and CDR2 FQGNSA come from the germline V gene. The V gene end was trimmed by 5 bases and the J gene end by 6 bases; junction bases not matched to a gene: 6. CDR3 coding DNA: TGTGCCAGCAGCCGACTAGCGGGAGTAGCGGATACGCAGTATTTT. Amino acids: CASSRLAGVADTQYF. The entire variable domain, with the rest obtained from reference TRBV7-2 and TRBJ2-3, is as follows: GAGVSQSPSNKVTEKGKDVELRCDPISGHTALYWYRQSLGQGLEFLIYFQGNSAPDKSGLPSDRFSAERTGGSVSTLTIQRTQQEDSAVYLCASSRLAGVADTQYFGPGTRLTVL.

The V call is TRBV25-1, the J call TRBJ2-1; unclear D gene. The length of the CDR3 is 12 residues. The germline V and J ends were trimmed by 5 bases and 9 bases, with 11 bases remaining between them. Germline V lookup: CDR1 MGHDK, CDR2 SYGVNS. The CDR3 protein is CASSLGVGEQFF. CDR3 bases: TGTGCCAGCAGTCTAGGAGTTGGTGAGCAGTTCTTC.

This clone was counted only a few times. V usage is TRBV7-2 and J usage is TRBJ2-7, with 7 bases matching TRBD2. The CDR3 contains 16 residues. Germline assignment: CDR1 SGHTA and CDR2 FQGNSA. J gave up 6 bases and V 5 bases, and 16 bases lay outside the gene matches. DNA of the CDR3: TGTGCCAGCAGCCGTCAGGCTAGCGGCCAACCGGTCGAGCAGTACTTC. It codes for CASSRQASGQPVEQYF.

Written as DNA, the CDR3 is TGTGCCAGCAGCCAAGACTCTAGCGGGAGTTCCTACGAGCAGTACTTC. It encodes CASSQDSSGSSYEQYF. This sequence joins TRBV14 and TRBJ2-7; 10 bases are a match to TRBD2. With 0 bases clipped from V and 1 base from J, the junction kept 3 bases outside the gene matches. The CDR3 consists of 16 residues. Per germline, CDR1 SGHDN and CDR2 FVKESK.

The chain joins TRBV15 to TRBJ1-4, with 7 bases aligning to TRBD1. The CDR3 runs to 15 residues. Trimming removed 0 bases from V and 7 bases from J; junction bases left unmatched: 5. Germline CDR1 reads LNHNV; CDR2 reads YYDKDF (reference sequence). The CDR3 DNA reads as TGTGCCACCAGCAGAGATCTGACAGGGCGTGAAAAACTGTTTTTT. Its protein is CATSRDLTGREKLFF.

The chain recombines TRBV18 with TRBJ2-1, with TRBD1 matching over 10 bases. Germline CDR1 is KGHSH and CDR2 is LQKENI. The CDR3 contains 17 residues. V lost 4 bases and J lost 8; bases outside the gene matches: 14. The CDR3 DNA follows: TGTGCCAGCTCACTTTCACTTCCCGGGACAGGGGAGGATGAGCAGTTCTTC. This encodes CASSLSLPGTGEDEQFF.